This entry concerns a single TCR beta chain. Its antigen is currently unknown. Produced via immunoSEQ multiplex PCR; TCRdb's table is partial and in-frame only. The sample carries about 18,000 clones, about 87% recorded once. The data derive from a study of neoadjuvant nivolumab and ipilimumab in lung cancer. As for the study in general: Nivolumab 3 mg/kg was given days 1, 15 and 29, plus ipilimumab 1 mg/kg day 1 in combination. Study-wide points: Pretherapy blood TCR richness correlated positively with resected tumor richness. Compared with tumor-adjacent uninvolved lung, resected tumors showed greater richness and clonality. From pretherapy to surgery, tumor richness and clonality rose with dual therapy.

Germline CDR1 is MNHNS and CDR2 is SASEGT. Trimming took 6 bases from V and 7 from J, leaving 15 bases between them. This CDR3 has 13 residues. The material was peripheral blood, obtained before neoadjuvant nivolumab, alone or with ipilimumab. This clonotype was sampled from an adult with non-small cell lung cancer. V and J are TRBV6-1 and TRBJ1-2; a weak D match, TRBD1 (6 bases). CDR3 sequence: CASRRGGLAGYTF. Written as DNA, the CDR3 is TGTGCCAGCAGAAGGGGGGGACTGGCTGGCTACACCTTC.